This T cell receptor beta chain derives from a study of early T cells in non-severe SARS-CoV-2 infection. Study details: With bulk RNA from unsorted whole blood as input, sequencing yielded unpaired chains. Study results and caveats: The VDJdb matching leaned toward anti-spike CD8 responses and overlooked private and CD4 specificities.

A word on this clonotype: Its antigen is currently unknown.

In the library, individual cDNA molecules carried attached unique molecular identifiers. TCRdb itself ran the 5' RACE reads through MiXCR, one entry per CDR3 protein. The data hold 80,000 or so distinct CDR3 sequences, with roughly 15% observed a single time. The sequenced sample was whole blood. The origin of this receptor is an adult who was a healthcare worker with PCR-confirmed SARS-CoV-2 infection or an uninfected control (not recorded which).

DNA of the CDR3: TGTGCCAGCAGTCGCACGACAGGGGGCCACAATGAGCAGTTCTTC. Protein product: CASSRTTGGHNEQFF. This chain connects TRBV12-3 or TRBV12-4 to TRBJ2-1; 10 bases are a match to TRBD1. The CDR3 runs 15 residues. J was trimmed by 5 bases and V by 5 bases; bases with no gene match: 6.